This passage covers 14 T cell receptor beta chains from one sample sequenced in a study of cytomegalovirus exposure and HLA in healthy donors (dated by TCRdb to 2015 to 2018). The library came from the immunoSEQ multiplex PCR assay. For the multiplex PCR, a mixture combining 60 forward primers for TCR Vbeta segments and 13 reverse primers for TCR Jbeta segments was used. The clones in this table, taken by TCRdb from immuneACCESS, are in-frame only. Not every clone is retained; where verified, under half of the shortfall comes from an unresolved V gene, and the cause of the rest is unknown. The table for this sample lists 200,000 or so clones; about four fifths of them were counted only once. Approximately 6% of the sample lies in the top ten. The sequencing sample was made of PBMCs. The receptor source for this set is a woman aged 25 to 39 in good health and CMV-seropositive.

The gene calls are TRBV27 and TRBJ2-5, with 12 bases lining up with TRBD2. The end of the DNA aligns better with TRBJ2-7, so the J call may be wrong. This CDR3 contains 13 residues. The germline V gene encodes CDR1 MNHEY and CDR2 SMNVEV (reference sequence). CDR3 bases: TGTGCCACAAAACTAGCGGGGGGATACGAGCAGTACTTC. It codes for CATKLAGGYEQYF.

J is TRBJ2-5 and V is TRBV5-6, with 7 bases lining up with TRBD2. The CDR3 is 11 residues long. Trimming at V came to 1 base and at J to 11 bases, leaving 2 bases not matched to a gene. Per germline, CDR1 SGHDT and CDR2 YYEEEE. The CDR3 here is CASSLLREQYF. The CDR3 DNA reads as TGTGCCAGCAGCTTGCTGCGGGAGCAGTACTTC.

This chain uses TRBV2 with TRBJ2-7; no reliable D call. Germline CDR1 SNHLY, CDR2 FYNNEI. The CDR3 spans 14 residues. Trimming shortened V by 5 bases and J by 2 bases, and 13 bases separated the two germline ends. CDR3 in amino acids: CASSLTPLTYEQYF. The CDR3 nucleotides are TGTGCCAGCAGTCTTACCCCACTCACCTACGAGCAGTACTTC. Complete variable domain (other parts from reference TRBV2 and TRBJ2-7): EPEVTQTPSHQVTQMGQEVILRCVPISNHLYFYWYRQILGQKVEFLVSFYNNEISEKSEIFDDQFSVERPDGSNFTLKIRSTKLEDSAMYFCASSLTPLTYEQYFGPGTRLTVT.

This chain connects TRBV13 to TRBJ2-2; possible D gene TRBD2, 5 bases. CDR3 length: 13 amino acids. Trimming removed 6 bases at V and 6 bases at J, with 11 bases between. From germline, CDR1 is PRHDT and CDR2 FYEKMQ (reference sequence). The DNA of the CDR3 is TGTGCCAGCAGTTCAGGAGGCGCCGGGGAGCTGTTTTTT. It specifies CASSSGGAGELFF.

This rearrangement joins TRBV14 to TRBJ2-1, with 9 bases lining up with TRBD2. CDR3 length: 17 amino acids. The germline gives CDR1 SGHDN, CDR2 FVKESK. After removal of 0 bases from V and 4 bases from J, the junction contained 7 bases not matched to a gene. CDR3 nucleotide sequence: TGTGCCAGCAGCCAAGATTCAAGCGGGAGGTTGTACAATGAGCAGTTCTTC. This gives the protein CASSQDSSGRLYNEQFF. The whole variable domain, remainder taken from reference TRBV14 and TRBJ2-1, is EAGVTQFPSHSVIEKGQTVTLRCDPISGHDNLYWYRRVMGKEIKFLLHFVKESKQDESGMPNNRFLAERTGGTYSTLKVQPAELEDSGVYFCASSQDSSGRLYNEQFFGPGTRLTVL.

V gene TRBV19 combines with J gene TRBJ1-2; 11 bases agree with TRBD1. The ends lost 3 bases at V and 4 bases at J; junction bases unmatched: 1. The CDR3 is made up of 14 amino acids. The germline gives CDR1 LNHDA, CDR2 SQIVND (reference sequence). The CDR3 loop reads CASSIGTGGYGYTF. In DNA form, the CDR3 reads TGTGCCAGTAGTATTGGGACAGGGGGCTATGGCTACACCTTC. Supplemented by reference TRBV19 and TRBJ1-2, the full variable domain reads DGGITQSPKYLFRKEGQNVTLSCEQNLNHDAMYWYRQDPGQGLRLIYYSQIVNDFQKGDIAEGYSVSREKKESFPLTVTSAQKNPTAFYLCASSIGTGGYGYTFGSGTRLTVV.

The chain recombines TRBV14 with TRBJ1-2; D is unclear. V lost 1 base to trimming and J lost 2 bases, with 11 bases between them. From germline, CDR1 is SGHDN and CDR2 FVKESK. The CDR3 totals 15 residues. The CDR3 nucleotides are TGTGCCAGCAGCCAAGGGTCCGGGATCAACTATGGCTACACCTTC. This gives the protein CASSQGSGINYGYTF.

This clone was recorded once. The chain has TRBV28 and TRBJ2-7, with TRBD2 matching 8 bases. Losses at the gene ends were 11 bases for V and 0 bases for J; bases not matched to a gene: 6. Germline-derived CDR1 and CDR2 are MDHEN and SYDVKM. This CDR3 contains 13 residues. CDR3 DNA: TGTGCCCTGGGTAGCGGGGTCTCCTACGAGCAGTACTTC. Encoded protein: CALGSGVSYEQYF.

The chain recombines TRBV2 with TRBJ2-7, with 9 bases lining up with TRBD1. This CDR3 has 13 residues. Germline V gene sequence: CDR1 SNHLY, CDR2 FYNNEI. V dropped 8 bases and J dropped 4; count of bases not matched to a gene: 6. CDR3 sequence reads: CASSGQGFYEQYF. The CDR3 DNA reads TGTGCCAGCTCAGGACAGGGGTTTTACGAGCAGTACTTC.

The chain couples TRBV15 to TRBJ2-7, with TRBD1 matching over 8 bases. The length of the CDR3 is 15 residues. Unmatched junction bases numbered 7, after V lost 3 bases and J lost 3 bases. Per the germline V gene, CDR1 is LNHNV and CDR2 is YYDKDF (reference sequence). In DNA, the CDR3 is TGTGCCACCAGCAGGGCCAGGGGGCTGGGCTACGAGCAGTACTTC. It yields the protein CATSRARGLGYEQYF.

This clone showed up just once. The rearrangement links TRBV7-3 to TRBJ2-3; 7 bases map to TRBD1. The CDR3 runs 14 residues. Germline V gene sequence: CDR1 SGHTA, CDR2 FQGTGA. V trimming: 6 bases; J trimming: 1 base; junction bases outside the gene matches: 4. CDR3 loop: CASRGTERTDTQYF. The CDR3 DNA reads as TGTGCCAGCAGAGGGACAGAGCGCACAGATACGCAGTATTTT. The full variable domain, in which reference TRBV7-3 and TRBJ2-3 provide the parts outside the CDR3, is GAGVSQTPSNKVTEKGKYVELRCDPISGHTALYWYRQSLGQGPEFLIYFQGTGAADDSGLPNDRFFAVRPEGSVSTLKIQRTERGDSAVYLCASRGTERTDTQYFGPGTRLTVL.

J is TRBJ1-6 and V is TRBV7-6; 10 bases map to TRBD1. The CDR3 covers 14 residues. Germline loops: CDR1 SGHVS, CDR2 FNYEAQ. V dropped 4 bases and J dropped 10; count of bases not matched to a gene: 4. CDR3 in amino acids: CASSWDRGESPLHF. CDR3 bases: TGTGCCAGCAGCTGGGACAGGGGAGAATCACCCCTCCACTTT.

The chain couples TRBV10-1 to TRBJ2-3, with a weak D call TRBD1 (6 bases). Germline V gene sequence: CDR1 WNHNN, CDR2 SYGVQD (reference sequence). V was clipped by 5 bases and J by 9 bases, with 15 bases between them. This CDR3 has 13 residues. CDR3 DNA sequence: TGCGCCAGCAGTCCGAGAGGGCAGGGGACGCAGTATTTT. As protein: CASSPRGQGTQYF.

This chain connects TRBV6-1 to TRBJ2-7; 8 nucleotides agree with TRBD1. The germline V gene has CDR1 MNHNS and CDR2 SASEGT. J lost 6 bases, V lost 7 bases, and 14 bases had no gene match. The CDR3 runs 15 residues. The CDR3 reads CASKLSGQGRLEQYF. The CDR3 nucleotides read TGTGCCAGCAAATTGAGCGGACAGGGCCGGCTCGAGCAGTACTTC.